The next 21 T cell receptor beta chains were all read from a single sample in a study of T cells in women clearing cervical HPV infection. Method: immunoSEQ multiplex PCR; TCRdb's copy keeps in-frame clones and lacks some. This sample contains some 33,000 clones. The sequenced sample consisted of blood buffy coat. The source of these receptors is a woman aged 18-69 years with a cervical HPV16 infection that either progressed to CIN3+ or cleared (not recorded which).

To note about this clone: The read terminates 3 residues before the CDR3 end, so the remaining end is supplied by the germline J gene. The genes are TRBV13 and TRBJ1-1; the D is unclear. The V gene lost 4 bases and the J gene lost 1 base, with 10 bases spanning the gap. Germline-derived CDR1 and CDR2 are PRHDT and FYEKMQ (reference sequence). CDR3 length: 14 amino acids. Partial CDR3 DNA: TGTGCCAGCAGCTCCGTAAGGCCGAACACTGAA. Translation gives CASSSVRPNTE. The whole CDR3 is CASSSVRPNTEAFF.

About this clone: The read ends 3 residues early relative to the CDR3; the germline J gene fills the gap. The V and J genes are TRBV30 and TRBJ2-4, with D possibly being TRBD1 or TRBD2 (6 bases each). The CDR3 totals 13 residues. Germline-derived CDR1 and CDR2 are GTSNPN and SVGIG (reference sequence). The CDR3 loop is CAWSPTGRNGQYF. CDR3 bases read: TGTGCCTGGAGCCCTACAGGGAGGAATGGT.

Notes on this clone: The CDR3 end is not reached by the read, which stops 3 residues before it; the germline J gene fills it in. This chain uses TRBV2 with TRBJ1-4; TRBD1 is a possible D gene (6 bases). The CDR3 has 14 residues. The ends were cut back, 8 bases at V and 8 bases at J, with 18 bases in the middle. The germline V gene has CDR1 SNHLY and CDR2 FYNNEI. CDR3 sequence: CASSTPGQGEKLFF. The CDR3 DNA, read in part, is TGTGCCAGCTCTACTCCGGGACAAGGAGAAAAA.

Comment on this clone: An end of the junction differs from the germline gene, which may be a read error. The read finishes 3 residues shy of the CDR3 end, and the germline J gene is used to complete it. The V call is TRBV7-9, the J call TRBJ1-1, with D uncertain. CDR3 length: 8 amino acids. Germline-derived CDR1 and CDR2 are SEHNR and FQNEAQ (reference sequence). The CDR3 region is CASSLAFF. The covered CDR3 bases are TGTGCCAGCAGCCTA. The whole variable domain, remainder taken from reference TRBV7-9 and TRBJ1-1, is DTGVSQNPRHKITKRGQNVTFRCDPISEHNRLYWYRQTLGQGPEFLTYFQNEAQLEKSRLLSDRFSAERPKGSFSTLEIQRTEQGDSAMYLCASSLAFFGQGTRLTVV.

As concerns this clone: The CDR3 extends 3 residues past the end of the read, so its final part is completed from the germline J gene. The rearrangement links TRBV28 to TRBJ1-5; D is ambiguous. This CDR3 contains 12 residues. Germline V lookup: CDR1 MDHEN, CDR2 SYDVKM. V dropped 6 bases and J dropped 0 bases, with 3 bases sitting between them. The CDR3 loop is CASSNSNQPQHF. The covered CDR3 bases are TGTGCCAGCAGCAATAGCAATCAGCCC.

As for this clone: The read terminates 3 residues before the CDR3 end, so the remaining end is supplied by the germline J gene. The genes are TRBV30 and TRBJ2-3; 14 bases match TRBD2. Germline V gene data show CDR1 as GTSNPN and CDR2 as SVGIG (reference sequence). The CDR3 has 14 residues. V lost 8 bases and J lost 3; bases outside the gene matches: 4. CDR3: CALRLAGGTDTQYF. The CDR3 DNA, read in part, is TGTGCCCTACGACTAGCGGGAGGGACAGATACG.

Comment on this clone: The read finishes 3 residues shy of the CDR3 end, and the germline J gene is used to complete it. The genes are TRBV11-2 and TRBJ1-1, with a tentative D call TRBD1 (5 bases). Per germline, CDR1 SGHAT and CDR2 FQNNGV. V lost 1 base to trimming and J lost 1 base, with 10 bases between them. This CDR3 comprises 15 residues. This CDR3 is CASSLGSGSNTEAFF. Partial CDR3 DNA: TGTGCCAGCAGCTTAGGGTCAGGGTCGAACACTGAA.

Remarks on this clone: Read coverage stops 3 residues before the CDR3 terminus; the germline J gene supplies the remainder. The chain couples TRBV19 to TRBJ2-7; TRBD2 matches at 9 bases. From germline, CDR1 is LNHDA and CDR2 SQIVND (reference sequence). The CDR3 runs 13 residues. The J segment lost 6 bases and the V segment lost 5 bases, leaving 5 bases of the junction unmatched. CDR3 sequence reads: CASSEGLASEQYF. The CDR3 DNA, read in part, is TGTGCCAGTAGTGAAGGACTAGCGAGCGAG.

In the case of this clone: The read halts 3 residues ahead of the CDR3 end, with the missing end drawn from the germline J gene. The V gene is TRBV19, the J gene TRBJ2-3; tentatively, D is TRBD1 (5 bases). The V gene's germline CDR1 is LNHDA and CDR2 SQIVND (reference sequence). Trimming took off 0 bases at V and 4 bases at J, with 8 bases between the two ends. The CDR3 spans 14 residues. The CDR3 DNA, read in part, is TGTGCCAGTAGTATAGACAGGGAAGCAGATACG. It codes for CASSIDREADT. The entire CDR3 protein reads CASSIDREADTQYF. The variable domain in full, completed from reference TRBV19 and TRBJ2-3, reads DGGITQSPKYLFRKEGQNVTLSCEQNLNHDAMYWYRQDPGQGLRLIYYSQIVNDFQKGDIAEGYSVSREKKESFPLTVTSAQKNPTAFYLCASSIDREADTQYFGPGTRLTVL.

Concerning this clone itself: The sequence runs out 3 residues before the end of the CDR3; the remainder is reconstructed from the germline J gene. The chain links TRBV5-1 to TRBJ2-7; 7 bases align to TRBD1. Germline V lookup: CDR1 SGHRS, CDR2 YFSETQ. The V segment lost 5 bases and the J segment 0 bases; nucleotides outside the gene matches: 5. The CDR3 loop spans 14 amino acids. CDR3 loop: CASSSGQPSYEQYF. The part of the CDR3 DNA that was read is TGCGCCAGCAGTTCGGGACAGCCCTCCTACGAG.

About this clone itself: From the germline J gene comes the end of the CDR3, since the read stops 3 residues before it. The genes are TRBV7-2 and TRBJ1-6; possible D gene TRBD1, 6 bases. With 5 bases removed from V and 7 bases from J, the gap between germline ends came to 15 bases. The CDR3 sequence is 15 residues long. Germline V CDR1 and CDR2: SGHTA, FQGNSA. The CDR3 region is CASSPGQGWNSPLHF. The covered CDR3 bases are TGTGCCAGCAGCCCCGGTCAGGGGTGGAATTCACCC.

A remark on this clone: The junction departs from germline at one end; a sequencing error may be responsible. Read data end 3 residues before the CDR3 end; the end is taken from the germline J gene. This sample also contains other DNA sequences that code for the same CDR3. The V gene is TRBV7-9, the J gene TRBJ1-3; the match to TRBD1 covers 7 bases. CDR1 is SEHNR, CDR2 FQNEAQ, per germline (reference sequence). There are 15 residues in the CDR3. CDR3 protein: CASTLGTVTGNTIYF. The covered CDR3 bases are TGTGCCAGCACCCTCGGGACAGTCACTGGAAACACA. Variable domain in full (rest from reference TRBV7-9 and TRBJ1-3): DTGVSQNPRHKITKRGQNVTFRCDPISEHNRLYWYRQTLGQGPEFLTYFQNEAQLEKSRLLSDRFSAERPKGSFSTLEIQRTEQGDSAMYLCASTLGTVTGNTIYFGEGSWLTVV.

About this clone itself: The read finishes 3 residues shy of the CDR3 end, and the germline J gene is used to complete it. This chain joins TRBV12-3 or TRBV12-4 and TRBJ2-1, with 7 bases matching TRBD2. The CDR3 contains 13 residues. Trimming cost V 7 bases and J 6 bases; bases outside gene matches: 6. CDR3 bases read: TGTGCCAGCAAGCGGACTAGTAGCAATGAG. It yields the protein CASKRTSSNE. The complete CDR3 sequence is CASKRTSSNEQFF.

With respect to this clone: Read coverage stops 3 residues before the CDR3 terminus; the germline J gene supplies the remainder. The rearrangement joins TRBV5-6 to TRBJ1-1; TRBD1 matches 7 bases. The CDR3 is 15 amino acids. Germline trimming cut 1 base from V and 4 bases from J; bases unmatched to any gene: 7. Per the germline V gene, CDR1 is SGHDT and CDR2 is YYEEEE. The CDR3 here is CASSLMKGAGTEAFF. The sequenced CDR3 bases are TGTGCCAGCAGCTTGATGAAGGGGGCGGGCACTGAA.

The CDR3 sequence is CASSLSSGTVYDYTF. The covered CDR3 bases are TGTGCCAGCAGCTTATCCAGCGGGACTGTCTACGAC. V is TRBV7-7 and J is TRBJ1-2, with D possibly matching TRBD1 (5 bases). The CDR3 end falls 3 residues outside the read, so it is completed with the germline J gene. Germline V gene sequence: CDR1 SSHAT, CDR2 FNYEAQ (reference sequence). This CDR3 is built from 15 residues.

The CDR3 DNA, read in part, is TGCGCCAGCGCGGCAGGGGTCCAAGAGACC. Its protein product is CASAAGVQET. The CDR3 in its entirety is CASAAGVQETQYF. The chain joins TRBV5-1 to TRBJ2-5; the D gene is possibly TRBD1 (6 bases). The read comes to an end 3 residues before the CDR3 does, leaving the germline J gene to fill in the end. The CDR3 sequence is 13 residues long. The germline V and J ends were trimmed by 7 bases and 1 base, with 11 bases remaining between them. The germline gives CDR1 SGHRS, CDR2 YFSETQ.

Details on this clone: The read gets to within 3 residues of the CDR3 end, and the germline J gene fills in the rest. The rearrangement uses TRBV14 and TRBJ2-3; 14 positions match TRBD2. V was pared by 1 base and J by 4 bases, with 10 bases of the junction left unmatched. This CDR3 region has 19 residues. Germline V gene sequence: CDR1 SGHDN, CDR2 FVKESK. CDR3 in amino acids: CASSQGLAGGHWRADTQYF. Incomplete CDR3 DNA: TGTGCCAGCAGCCAAGGACTAGCGGGGGGGCACTGGCGGGCAGATACG. The full variable domain, completed using reference TRBV14 and TRBJ2-3, is EAGVTQFPSHSVIEKGQTVTLRCDPISGHDNLYWYRRVMGKEIKFLLHFVKESKQDESGMPNNRFLAERTGGTYSTLKVQPAELEDSGVYFCASSQGLAGGHWRADTQYFGPGTRLTVL.

The DNA read from the CDR3 is TGCGCCAGCAGCCGGACTAGCGGATACAATGAG. Translating it yields CASSRTSGYNE. The complete CDR3 reads CASSRTSGYNEQFF. The chain carries TRBV5-1 and TRBJ2-1; 10 bases match TRBD2. The read ends 3 residues shy of where the CDR3 ends; the end is completed using the germline J gene. There are 14 residues in the CDR3. V trimming: 4 bases; J trimming: 4 bases; junction bases outside the gene matches: 2. Germline loops: CDR1 SGHRS, CDR2 YFSETQ.

Worth noting for this clone: With the read ending 3 residues before the CDR3 end, the germline J gene is used to fill in that end. This sequence joins TRBV27 and TRBJ2-5; D is unresolved. Trimming stripped 2 bases from V and 1 base from J, with 14 bases between. The CDR3 consists of 16 residues. Germline V gene sequence: CDR1 MNHEY, CDR2 SMNVEV (reference sequence). The CDR3 DNA, read in part, is TGTGCCAGCAGTTTAGTCACTTTTCTGGTCCAAGAGACC. This codes for CASSLVTFLVQET. The entire CDR3 is CASSLVTFLVQETQYF.

Remarks on this clone: The read stops 3 residues short of the end of the CDR3; the missing end is completed from the germline J gene. The chain links TRBV5-4 to TRBJ2-7; 8 bases line up with TRBD1. Trimming at V came to 4 bases and at J to 5 bases, leaving 11 bases not matched to a gene. The CDR3 totals 15 residues. CDR1 is SGHNT and CDR2 is YYREEE in the germline V gene (reference sequence). CDR3 DNA, as far as it was read: TGTGCCAGCAGCCCGGGACAGGTGTTGTGGAACGAG. Translating it yields CASSPGQVLWNE. The CDR3 reads in full as CASSPGQVLWNEQYF.

In the case of this clone: Sequencing ends 3 residues short of the CDR3 end; the germline J gene provides the rest. This chain links TRBV5-1 with TRBJ1-2, with D perhaps matching TRBD1 (6 bases). V was pared by 4 bases and J by 4 bases, with 17 bases between. This CDR3 spans 15 amino acids. CDR1 is SGHRS, CDR2 YFSETQ, per germline. CDR3 in amino acids: CASSNDRSAIYGYTF. The CDR3 bases that were read are TGCGCCAGCAGCAACGACAGGAGTGCTATCTATGGC.